A selection of T cell receptor beta chains follows, all from one sample in a study of neoadjuvant nivolumab and ipilimumab in lung cancer. TCRdb's copy holds only in-frame clones and misses some; the assay was immunoSEQ multiplex PCR. The sample has 7,500 to 9,000 clones; 75% to 90% are singletons. Sequences were derived from tumor tissue, sampled after neoadjuvant nivolumab, alone or with ipilimumab, at or shortly before surgery. The receptors here all came from an adult with non-small cell lung cancer. Each CDR3 is given with its conserved first and last residue. Each record gives: J gene, V gene, D gene, clone size, CDR3 DNA, CDR3 protein. D genes are given only for firm matches. For some rows the clone size is stated as once, few or many, or as a class when expanded; others skip it.

J gene: TRBJ1-2; V gene: TRBV6-1; D gene: NA; clone size: NA; CDR3 DNA: TGTGCCAGCTTTGAAGGACCTTATACAGGATTCTATGGCTACACCTTC; CDR3 protein: CASFEGPYTGFYGYTF
J gene: TRBJ2-6; V gene: TRBV7-8; D gene: NA; clone size: NA; CDR3 DNA: TGTGCCAGCAGCCCCCATAGGGGTAGGGGCTCTGGGGCCAACGTCCTGACTTTC; CDR3 protein: CASSPHRGRGSGANVLTF
J gene: TRBJ1-2; V gene: TRBV30; D gene: TRBD1; clone size: NA; CDR3 DNA: TGTGCCTGGGGCTTCTTTGACGACAGGGGAACCAACTATGGTTACACCTTC; CDR3 protein: CAWGFFDDRGTNYGYTF
J gene: TRBJ1-2; V gene: TRBV2; D gene: NA; clone size: NA; CDR3 DNA: TGTGCCAGCAGTGTTGACGGGGCCAGCTATGGCTACACCTTC; CDR3 protein: CASSVDGASYGYTF
J gene: TRBJ2-7; V gene: TRBV6-1; D gene: NA; clone size: NA; CDR3 DNA: TGTGCCAGCAAACCGGGACCATCCTACGAGCAGTACTTC; CDR3 protein: CASKPGPSYEQYF
J gene: TRBJ2-5; V gene: TRBV5-6; D gene: NA; clone size: NA; CDR3 DNA: TGTGCCAGCACCCCGCGCGCTGTACAGGAGACCCAGTACTTC; CDR3 protein: CASTPRAVQETQYF
J gene: TRBJ2-5; V gene: TRBV5-4; D gene: TRBD1; clone size: NA; CDR3 DNA: TGTGCCAGCAGCTTCGACAGGGTCCAAGAGACCCAGTACTTC; CDR3 protein: CASSFDRVQETQYF
J gene: TRBJ1-5; V gene: TRBV27; D gene: NA; clone size: NA; CDR3 DNA: TGTGCCAGCAGTTTAAGTTCAGGGGCTCAGCCCCAGCATTTT; CDR3 protein: CASSLSSGAQPQHF
J gene: TRBJ1-4; V gene: TRBV29-1; D gene: NA; clone size: NA; CDR3 DNA: TGCAGCGTTCGGGACACAACTAATGAAAAACTGTTTTTT; CDR3 protein: CSVRDTTNEKLFF
J gene: TRBJ2-2; V gene: TRBV19; D gene: TRBD1; clone size: NA; CDR3 DNA: TGTGCCACCTCGAAGGGGGCAACGAACACCGGGGAGCTGTTTTTT; CDR3 protein: CATSKGATNTGELFF
J gene: TRBJ1-1; V gene: TRBV11-1; D gene: NA; clone size: NA; CDR3 DNA: TGTGCCAGCAGCCATCTCGAAGGGTACCCTCTGACTGAAGCTTTCTTT; CDR3 protein: CASSHLEGYPLTEAFF
J gene: TRBJ1-1; V gene: TRBV18; D gene: NA; clone size: NA; CDR3 DNA: TGTGCCAGCTCACCTTCCATGAACACTGAAGCTTTCTTT; CDR3 protein: CASSPSMNTEAFF
J gene: TRBJ1-1; V gene: TRBV27; D gene: NA; clone size: NA; CDR3 DNA: TGTGCCAGCAGTATTACTCGGGGGGCGCGGACTGAAGCTTTCTTT; CDR3 protein: CASSITRGARTEAFF
J gene: TRBJ1-4; V gene: TRBV30; D gene: NA; clone size: NA; CDR3 DNA: TGTGCCTTAGGCGGGGCGGTGGAAAAACTGTTTTTT; CDR3 protein: CALGGAVEKLFF
J gene: TRBJ1-2; V gene: TRBV27; D gene: TRBD1; clone size: NA; CDR3 DNA: TGTGCCAGCAGTTCAGGTATAGGACAGGGGAACTATGGCTACACCTTC; CDR3 protein: CASSSGIGQGNYGYTF
J gene: TRBJ2-1; V gene: TRBV4-2; D gene: NA; clone size: NA; CDR3 DNA: TGTGCCAGCAGCCCCGAGGGTACTACCCAGGGGAATGAGCAGTTCTTC; CDR3 protein: CASSPEGTTQGNEQFF
J gene: TRBJ2-1; V gene: TRBV7-9; D gene: NA; clone size: NA; CDR3 DNA: TGTGCCAGCAGCGGGGAGTTCGAGCAGTTCTTC; CDR3 protein: CASSGEFEQFF
J gene: TRBJ2-2; V gene: TRBV11-2; D gene: TRBD1; clone size: NA; CDR3 DNA: TGTGCCAGCAGCTCCGAAACGGGACAGGGGGCATCACGGGGAGCTGTTTTT; CDR3 protein: CASSSETGQGASRGAVF
J gene: TRBJ1-5; V gene: TRBV7-6; D gene: TRBD1; clone size: NA; CDR3 DNA: TGTGCCAGCAGCCCTCGGACAGGGGTTGGTCAGCCCCAGCATTTT; CDR3 protein: CASSPRTGVGQPQHF
J gene: TRBJ2-7; V gene: TRBV29-1; D gene: NA; clone size: NA; CDR3 DNA: TGCAGCCCCGAGCTAGCTGGCGAGCAGTACTTC; CDR3 protein: CSPELAGEQYF
J gene: TRBJ1-1; V gene: TRBV5-6; D gene: NA; clone size: NA; CDR3 DNA: TGTGCCAGCAGCTTAGTAAGTCTTTCTCGGAACACTGAAGCTTTCTTT; CDR3 protein: CASSLVSLSRNTEAFF
J gene: TRBJ1-5; V gene: TRBV18; D gene: NA; clone size: NA; CDR3 DNA: TGTGCCAGCTCACCAGATCTCGGTCAGCCCCAGCATTTT; CDR3 protein: CASSPDLGQPQHF
J gene: TRBJ1-1; V gene: TRBV18; D gene: TRBD1; clone size: NA; CDR3 DNA: TGTGCCAGCTCAGAGGGACAGGGATCCTTCAACACTGAAGCTTTCTTT; CDR3 protein: CASSEGQGSFNTEAFF
J gene: TRBJ1-1; V gene: TRBV7-8; D gene: NA; clone size: NA; CDR3 DNA: TGTGCCAGCAGCCCAGTCTCTAGTCGGGGACCTGAAGCTTTCTTT; CDR3 protein: CASSPVSSRGPEAFF
J gene: TRBJ1-2; V gene: TRBV10-3; D gene: NA; clone size: few; CDR3 DNA: TGTGCCATCAGGGTTGGGCCCGGTACCTATGGCTACACCTTC; CDR3 protein: CAIRVGPGTYGYTF
J gene: TRBJ2-1; V gene: TRBV7-8; D gene: NA; clone size: NA; CDR3 DNA: TGTGCCAGCAGCTTAGTGGTAGGGACCTACAATGAGCAGTTCTTC; CDR3 protein: CASSLVVGTYNEQFF
J gene: TRBJ1-5; V gene: TRBV6-5; D gene: NA; clone size: NA; CDR3 DNA: TGTGCCAGCAGTTACTCGTGGGCAGGGGACCAGCCCCAGCATTTT; CDR3 protein: CASSYSWAGDQPQHF
J gene: TRBJ1-2; V gene: TRBV19; D gene: NA; clone size: NA; CDR3 DNA: TGTGCCAGTAGTATACGGATCCGGGACCGAAGCTATGGCTACACCTTC; CDR3 protein: CASSIRIRDRSYGYTF
J gene: TRBJ1-1; V gene: TRBV4-2; D gene: NA; clone size: NA; CDR3 DNA: TGTGCCAGCAGCCAAGAAAGACGAAGGAAAGCTGAAGCTTTCTTT; CDR3 protein: CASSQERRRKAEAFF
J gene: TRBJ2-5; V gene: TRBV5-1; D gene: TRBD2; clone size: NA; CDR3 DNA: TGCGCCAGCAGCTTGCTAGCGGGGGAGACCCAGTACTTC; CDR3 protein: CASSLLAGETQYF
J gene: TRBJ1-2; V gene: TRBV6-1; D gene: NA; clone size: few; CDR3 DNA: TGTGCCAGCAGTGTTGGCAGGTCCTCCTTAAACTATGGCTACACCTTC; CDR3 protein: CASSVGRSSLNYGYTF
J gene: TRBJ2-7; V gene: TRBV7-9; D gene: TRBD2; clone size: NA; CDR3 DNA: TGTGCCAGCAGCGCAGGACTAGCGGGAGTTAGAGAGCAGTACTTC; CDR3 protein: CASSAGLAGVREQYF
J gene: TRBJ2-5; V gene: TRBV4-1; D gene: TRBD2; clone size: once; CDR3 DNA: TGCGCCAGCAGCCACGGCGGGAGGCAAGAGACCCAGTACTTC; CDR3 protein: CASSHGGRQETQYF
J gene: TRBJ1-1; V gene: TRBV4-2; D gene: NA; clone size: NA; CDR3 DNA: TGTGCCAGCAGCCCACGGGATGGGGCTTATGAAGCTTTCTTT; CDR3 protein: CASSPRDGAYEAFF
J gene: TRBJ1-1; V gene: TRBV11-3; D gene: NA; clone size: NA; CDR3 DNA: TGTGCCAGCAGCTTAGATCGGCTGAACACTGAAGCTTTCTTT; CDR3 protein: CASSLDRLNTEAFF
J gene: TRBJ1-2; V gene: TRBV29-1; D gene: NA; clone size: NA; CDR3 DNA: TGCAGCGTTGAAGAAAACTATGGCTACACCTTC; CDR3 protein: CSVEENYGYTF
J gene: TRBJ2-1; V gene: TRBV14; D gene: TRBD2; clone size: few; CDR3 DNA: TGTGCCAGCAGCCAAGCGGTGGGGTTTGGGCGGGAGGAGTTTAATGAGCAGTTCTTC; CDR3 protein: CASSQAVGFGREEFNEQFF
J gene: TRBJ2-3; V gene: TRBV2; D gene: NA; clone size: once; CDR3 DNA: TGTGCCAGCAGTGACCCCGCCGACCCCCGGGTCACAGATACGCAGTATTTT; CDR3 protein: CASSDPADPRVTDTQYF
J gene: TRBJ1-6; V gene: TRBV11-2; D gene: NA; clone size: few; CDR3 DNA: TGTGCCAGCAGCTTGACCCGGGTCCAATATAATTCACCCCTCCACTTT; CDR3 protein: CASSLTRVQYNSPLHF
J gene: TRBJ1-5; V gene: TRBV5-1; D gene: NA; clone size: NA; CDR3 DNA: TGCGCCAGTGTACAGAGTTCCCTCAGCAATCAGCCCCAGCATTTT; CDR3 protein: CASVQSSLSNQPQHF
J gene: TRBJ1-2; V gene: TRBV11-1; D gene: NA; clone size: NA; CDR3 DNA: TGTGCCAGCAGCTTATGGTCGGGAGCCGCAGGGGACTATGGCTACACCTTC; CDR3 protein: CASSLWSGAAGDYGYTF
J gene: TRBJ1-1; V gene: TRBV18; D gene: NA; clone size: NA; CDR3 DNA: TGTGCCAGCTCACCTCGAGAGGTTGCGAACACTGAAGCTTTCTTT; CDR3 protein: CASSPREVANTEAFF
J gene: TRBJ2-7; V gene: TRBV18; D gene: NA; clone size: NA; CDR3 DNA: TGTGCCAGCTCACCACCGGGTAATCCGGGTGGGGAGCAGTACTTC; CDR3 protein: CASSPPGNPGGEQYF
J gene: TRBJ2-5; V gene: TRBV7-9; D gene: NA; clone size: NA; CDR3 DNA: TGTGCCAGCAGCCGCGACGCTAGACTAGGTCAGGAGACCCAGTACTTC; CDR3 protein: CASSRDARLGQETQYF
J gene: TRBJ2-1; V gene: TRBV5-6; D gene: TRBD2; clone size: once; CDR3 DNA: TGTGCCAGCAGCACCTTTAGCGGGACCTACAATGAGCAGTTCTTC; CDR3 protein: CASSTFSGTYNEQFF